The T cell receptor beta chain under discussion was sequenced for a study of CD8+ T cells in alopecia areata. Findings and limits, study-wide: Many expanded lesional clones persisted in scalp and blood during tofacitinib.

V lost 5 bases to trimming and J lost 0 bases, with 13 bases between them. The CDR3 length is 14 residues. From germline, CDR1 is SQVTM and CDR2 ANQGSEA. In regard to this clone: Its matching antigen is unknown.

RNA extraction was followed by reverse transcription into cDNA, which acted as the sequencing template. Using immunoSEQ multiplex PCR, the repertoire was profiled, and TCRdb retains in-frame clones only, with some absent. The repertoire has more than 200,000 clones, 64% of them found once; the top ten carry about 4.2%. Specified treatment: oral pan-JAK inhibitor, 5-10 mg twice daily. Material: CD4+ T cells sorted from blood, obtained at week 4, from a patient treated with tofacitinib. This receptor was obtained from a human donor with alopecia areata. The V call is TRBV29-1, the J call TRBJ1-1, with D tentatively TRBD1 (5 bases). This CDR3 is CSVPRGPMNTEAFF. The CDR3 DNA sequence: TGCAGCGTTCCAAGGGGACCGATGAACACTGAAGCTTTCTTT.